The sequence of this T cell receptor beta chain was determined in a study of blood T cells in healthy people across ages. Alongside a J-beta primer mix, a sample-barcoded 5' primer served in a second PCR lasting about 7 to 12 cycles. From the 5' RACE reads, TCRdb called clonotypes with MiXCR, one entry per CDR3 protein. The table lists about 2 million distinct CDR3 sequences, around 50% of them singletons. Germline assignment: CDR1 SQVTM and CDR2 ANQGSEA. The CDR3 is 16 amino acids. J lost 1 base, V lost 4 bases, and 9 bases had no gene match. The sample providers were healthy Caucasian people from Russia, aged about 6 to 100. In each sample, at least 6.5 million PBMCs were isolated. Note on this clonotype: The antigen remains undetermined.

Findings and limits, study-wide: Reliance upon unsorted PBMCs precluded definitive naive versus antigen-experienced comparison.

The sample comprised blood. This sequence joins TRBV29-1 and TRBJ1-1; 10 bases are a match to TRBD1. The TCR sequence derives from a woman aged 40 to 50 in good health. The CDR3 protein is CSVGQGARYGNTEAFF. The CDR3 nucleotides read TGCAGCGTTGGACAGGGGGCGAGATACGGGAACACTGAAGCTTTCTTT.